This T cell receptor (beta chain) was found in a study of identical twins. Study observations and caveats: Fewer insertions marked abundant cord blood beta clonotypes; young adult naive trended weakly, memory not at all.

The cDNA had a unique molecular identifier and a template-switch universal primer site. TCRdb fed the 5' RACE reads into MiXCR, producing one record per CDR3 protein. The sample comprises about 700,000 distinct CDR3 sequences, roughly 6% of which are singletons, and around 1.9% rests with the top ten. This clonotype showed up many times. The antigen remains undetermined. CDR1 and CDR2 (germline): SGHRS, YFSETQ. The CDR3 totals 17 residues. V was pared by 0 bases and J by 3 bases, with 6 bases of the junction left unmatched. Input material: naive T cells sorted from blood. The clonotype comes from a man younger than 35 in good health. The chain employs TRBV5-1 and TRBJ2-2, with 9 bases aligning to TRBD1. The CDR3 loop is CASSLALRTGDTGELFF. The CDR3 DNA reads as TGCGCCAGCAGCTTGGCCTTAAGGACAGGGGACACCGGGGAGCTGTTTTTT.